This T cell receptor (beta chain) was documented in a study of blood T cell repertoires in COVID-19. Authors' data handling: Amplification of reference gene primers was used by the study to estimate nucleated cell counts. Some clones are missing from TCRdb's copy, which holds only in-frame ones; the method was immunoSEQ multiplex PCR. V and J calls and clone size are as listed in that table; D and trimming were resolved from the DNA. The sample consists of about 100,000 clones, 80% of them appearing once. Germline trimming cut 4 bases from V and 9 bases from J; bases unmatched to any gene: 8. The CDR3 runs 15 residues. CDR1 and CDR2 from the germline V gene are LNHDA and SQIVND (reference sequence).

This receptor was identified in a woman between 70 and 85 years old with acute or convalescent COVID-19. The specimen was peripheral blood. V and J are TRBV19 and TRBJ2-1, with 11 nucleotides matching TRBD2. This CDR3 is CASSKVAGGPGEQFF. DNA of the CDR3: TGTGCCAGTAGTAAGGTAGCGGGGGGGCCGGGTGAGCAGTTCTTC.